The 9 T cell receptor beta chains presented below share a single source sample, sequenced in a study of blood T cell repertoires in COVID-19. Method: immunoSEQ multiplex PCR; TCRdb's copy keeps in-frame clones and lacks some. This sample has some 250,000 clones, with approximately 83% found just once. Sequencing input: PBMCs or T cells enriched from blood (not recorded which). Receptors originate from a woman between 40 and 55 years old with acute COVID-19.

The gene calls are TRBV11-3 and TRBJ2-7; the match to TRBD2 covers 8 bases. J gave up 7 bases and V 1 base, and 3 bases lay outside the gene matches. Per the germline V gene, CDR1 is SGHNT and CDR2 is YENEEA. This CDR3 is built from 13 residues. The CDR3 reads CASSLASGGEQYF. As DNA, the CDR3 is TGTGCCAGCAGCTTAGCCTCGGGGGGGGAGCAGTACTTC. Filled out from reference TRBV11-3 and TRBJ2-7, the complete variable domain reads EAGVVQSPRYKIIEKKQPVAFWCNPISGHNTLYWYLQNLGQGPELLIRYENEEAVDDSQLPKDRFSAERLKGVDSTLKIQPAELGDSAVYLCASSLASGGEQYFGPGTRLTVT.

This clone was observed once. The rearrangement links TRBV5-4 to TRBJ1-2; possibly TRBD1 for D (6 bases). The CDR3 has 13 amino acids. Germline CDR1 reads SGHNT; CDR2 reads YYREEE (reference sequence). V lost 4 bases to trimming and J lost 7 bases, with 14 bases between them. The CDR3 sequence is CASSTQGTGGYTF. The CDR3 DNA follows: TGTGCCAGCAGCACTCAGGGGACCGGTGGCTACACCTTC. Complete variable domain (other parts from reference TRBV5-4 and TRBJ1-2): ETGVTQSPTHLIKTRGQQVTLRCSSQSGHNTVSWYQQALGQGPQFIFQYYREEENGRGNFPPRFSGLQFPNYSSELNVNALELDDSALYLCASSTQGTGGYTFGSGTRLTVV.

This chain joins TRBV7-9 and TRBJ2-3; 11 nucleotides agree with TRBD2. CDR3 size: 17 residues. Germline CDR1 SEHNR, CDR2 FQNEAQ (reference sequence). With V trimmed by 6 bases and J by 8 bases, 16 bases remained unmatched. The CDR3 coding sequence is TGTGCCAGCAGTTGGACTAGCGGGCGGAACTTCCTTGGTACGCAGTATTTT. Translated, it gives CASSWTSGRNFLGTQYF.

This clone was detected only once. The chain has TRBV5-4 and TRBJ1-2; 10 bases fit TRBD1. The CDR3 loop spans 15 amino acids. In germline, CDR1 is SGHNT, CDR2 YYREEE (reference sequence). After removal of 1 base from V and 7 bases from J, the junction contained 7 bases not matched to a gene. The CDR3 is CASSLPRQGAGGYTF. The DNA of the CDR3 is TGTGCCAGCAGCTTGCCCCGACAGGGGGCAGGTGGCTACACCTTC.

The CDR3 loop is CASSPGLAGSEQYF. CDR3 nucleotide sequence: TGTGCCAGCAGCCCGGGACTAGCGGGATCCGAGCAGTACTTC. The chain carries TRBV7-3 and TRBJ2-7, with TRBD2 matching over 13 bases. Germline values: CDR1 SGHTA, CDR2 FQGTGA. The ends lost 5 bases at V and 6 bases at J; junction bases unmatched: 4. The CDR3 totals 14 residues.

DNA for the CDR3: TGCGCCAGCAGCTTGGAGGCGGGAGGGTACCAAGAGACCCAGTACTTC. The encoded protein is CASSLEAGGYQETQYF. The gene calls are TRBV5-1 and TRBJ2-5; 9 nucleotides match TRBD2. This CDR3 comprises 16 residues. The ends lost 0 bases at V and 0 bases at J; junction bases unmatched: 3. Germline lookup yields CDR1 SGHRS and CDR2 YFSETQ.

V and J are TRBV28 and TRBJ1-1; a possible D gene is TRBD1 (6 bases). There are 14 residues in the CDR3. The germline V gene has CDR1 MDHEN and CDR2 SYDVKM. V was clipped by 5 bases and J by 1 base, with 11 bases between them. The CDR3: CASSERTENTEAFF. The CDR3 DNA reads TGTGCCAGCAGTGAGCGGACAGAGAACACTGAAGCTTTCTTT.

This clone appeared a few times. The chain carries TRBV7-9 and TRBJ2-7; 7 nucleotides line up with TRBD1. V lost 5 bases, J lost 1 base, and 11 bases stayed unmatched. Germline V gives CDR1 SEHNR, CDR2 FQNEAQ (reference sequence). The CDR3 spans 16 residues. DNA of the CDR3: TGTGCCAGCAGCCGCCCAGTAACAGGGGAGTCCTACGAGCAGTACTTC. This sequence encodes CASSRPVTGESYEQYF. The whole variable domain, remainder taken from reference TRBV7-9 and TRBJ2-7, is DTGVSQNPRHKITKRGQNVTFRCDPISEHNRLYWYRQTLGQGPEFLTYFQNEAQLEKSRLLSDRFSAERPKGSFSTLEIQRTEQGDSAMYLCASSRPVTGESYEQYFGPGTRLTVT.

This clone was seen only a few times. At the DNA level, this CDR3 is encoded by other sequences in the same sample as well. The chain links TRBV20-1 to TRBJ2-1, with 10 bases identical to TRBD2. The CDR3 covers 15 residues. Germline CDR1 reads DFQATT; CDR2 reads SNEGSKA (reference sequence). V lost 3 bases to trimming and J lost 0 bases; unmatched junction nucleotides: 2. The CDR3 DNA follows: TGCAGTGCTAGTTCTAGCGGGAGCTCCTACAATGAGCAGTTCTTC. Translation: CSASSSGSSYNEQFF.